The next 20 T cell receptor beta chains were all read from a single sample in a study of blood T cell repertoires in COVID-19. TCRdb's table, derived via immunoSEQ multiplex PCR, lists solely in-frame clones and lacks some. The table includes roughly 100,000 clones, roughly 92% detected once. The sample consisted of peripheral blood. The receptors were sampled from a woman in her forties or fifties with COVID-19, enrolled during active disease.

The J gene is TRBJ1-2, the V gene TRBV12-3 or TRBV12-4; possible D gene TRBD1, 5 bases. V lost 6 bases to trimming and J lost 4 bases, with 12 bases between them. The CDR3 contains 13 residues. The CDR3 DNA follows: TGTGCCAGCAGACCGCAGGGTGGCTATGGCTACACCTTC. Translating it yields CASRPQGGYGYTF.

CDR3 coding DNA: TGCAGCGTTGAGTCGGGACAGGGCTCTGGAAACACCATATATTTT. Its protein is CSVESGQGSGNTIYF. The genes are TRBV29-1 and TRBJ1-3; 9 bases match TRBD1. The CDR3 loop spans 15 amino acids. Germline lookup yields CDR1 SQVTM and CDR2 ANQGSEA. The V and J ends lost 3 bases and 0 bases, in that order; junction bases with no gene match: 3.

The rearrangement links TRBV19 to TRBJ1-1, with D maybe TRBD1 (6 bases). V lost 7 bases and J 8 bases, leaving 14 bases between the germline ends. Germline lookup yields CDR1 LNHDA and CDR2 SQIVND (reference sequence). This CDR3 spans 12 amino acids. The CDR3 DNA is TGTGCCAGTATTGATCGACAGGTCGAAGCTTTCTTT. Translation: CASIDRQVEAFF.

The chain links TRBV2 to TRBJ2-1; weak D call: TRBD1 (6 bases). The CDR3 has 11 residues. Germline V gene lookup returns CDR1 SNHLY and CDR2 FYNNEI. Between the trimmed V and J ends, which lost 7 bases and 9 bases, there was a span of 10 bases. In DNA, the CDR3 is TGTGCCAGCACCGACAGGACTGAGCAGTTCTTC. Translating gives CASTDRTEQFF.

This CDR3 reads CATTVGAHQPQHF. CDR3 nucleotide sequence: TGTGCCACCACGGTAGGGGCGCATCAGCCCCAGCATTTT. J is TRBJ1-5 and V is TRBV19; D is perhaps TRBD1 (5 bases). The germline V gene has CDR1 LNHDA and CDR2 SQIVND (reference sequence). Trimming cost V 10 bases and J 5 bases, with 15 bases left between them. CDR3 length: 13 residues.

V usage is TRBV10-2 and J usage is TRBJ1-2; 8 nucleotides agree with TRBD1. V trimming: 11 bases; J trimming: 0 bases; junction bases outside the gene matches: 11. The CDR3 length is 15 residues. CDR1 and CDR2 from the germline V gene are WSHSY and SAAADI. The CDR3 DNA reads as TGCGCCGCACGGGGGACAGGATGGGCTAACTATGGCTACACCTTC. As protein: CAARGTGWANYGYTF.

This chain joins TRBV2 and TRBJ1-6; 7 positions agree with TRBD1. Germline loops: CDR1 SNHLY, CDR2 FYNNEI. V trimming: 8 bases; J trimming: 8 bases; junction bases outside the gene matches: 3. The CDR3 is 12 amino acids. The CDR3, as DNA: TGTGCCAGCGGACAGGTGGATTCACCCCTCCACTTT. This codes for CASGQVDSPLHF.

The chain has TRBV7-3 and TRBJ1-1; perhaps TRBD1 as D (5 bases). Trimming stripped 2 bases from V and 2 bases from J, with 6 bases between. The CDR3 contains 13 residues. Germline V gives CDR1 SGHTA, CDR2 FQGTGA. The CDR3 DNA is TGTGCCAGCAGCTTAGGGGCTAACACTGAAGCTTTCTTT. Translated, it gives CASSLGANTEAFF.

The gene calls are TRBV5-1 and TRBJ2-1; D gene ambiguous. CDR3 length: 14 residues. Germline lookup yields CDR1 SGHRS and CDR2 YFSETQ. Between the trimmed V and J ends, which lost 3 bases and 0 bases, there was a span of 7 bases. The CDR3 DNA reads TGCGCCAGCAGCTACGACACCTCCTACAATGAGCAGTTCTTC. The encoded protein is CASSYDTSYNEQFF. Full variable domain (missing parts from reference TRBV5-1 and TRBJ2-1): KAGVTQTPRYLIKTRGQQVTLSCSPISGHRSVSWYQQTPGQGLQFLFEYFSETQRNKGNFPGRFSGRQFSNSRSEMNVSTLELGDSALYLCASSYDTSYNEQFFGPGTRLTVL.

This clone is a singleton in its sample. The chain couples TRBV7-8 to TRBJ2-2, with D maybe TRBD2 (5 bases). Trimming pared 3 bases from V and 4 bases from J, leaving 9 bases between. Germline CDR1 SGHVS, CDR2 FQNEAQ. This CDR3 region has 14 residues. As DNA, the CDR3 is TGTGCCAGCAGCTTGAATGGAGGCACCGGGGAGCTGTTTTTT. It encodes CASSLNGGTGELFF.

CDR3 loop: CASSLRTGGATNEKLFF. The CDR3 nucleotides are TGTGCCAGCAGTCTCCGGACAGGGGGGGCAACTAATGAAAAACTGTTTTTT. The chain employs TRBV6-6 and TRBJ1-4, with TRBD1 matching over 10 bases. J gave up 0 bases and V 5 bases, and 6 bases lay outside the gene matches. This CDR3 is built from 17 residues. Looked up from germline, CDR1 is MNHNY and CDR2 is SVGAGI (reference sequence).

CDR3 sequence reads: CAISDRGPNQPQHF. In nucleotides, the CDR3 is TGTGCCATCAGTGACAGGGGGCCTAATCAGCCCCAGCATTTT. The chain has TRBV10-3 and TRBJ1-5, with 8 positions matching TRBD1. This CDR3 has 14 residues. With V trimmed by 3 bases and J by 4 bases, 2 bases remained unmatched. CDR1 is ENHRY and CDR2 is SYGVKD in the germline V gene.

This clone was detected once. The CDR3 nucleotides are TGTGCCACCACCACACCCTACGAGCAGTACTTC. This codes for CATTTPYEQYF. V gene TRBV24-1 combines with J gene TRBJ2-7, with D hard to call. This CDR3 is 11 amino acids long. The germline V gene has CDR1 KGHDR and CDR2 SFDVKD. The V end lost 8 bases, the J end lost 2 bases, and 6 bases lay between the germline ends.

This chain uses TRBV18 with TRBJ1-5; unclear D gene. V gave up 3 bases and J gave up 1 base, with 10 bases separating them. Germline CDR1 KGHSH, CDR2 LQKENI. The CDR3 is made up of 15 amino acids. The CDR3 sequence is CASSPGGYSNQPQHF. The CDR3 DNA sequence: TGTGCCAGCTCACCCGGAGGGTACAGCAATCAGCCCCAGCATTTT.

The chain has TRBV2 and TRBJ1-2; no clear D. The CDR3 length is 13 residues. The V end was cut by 0 bases, the J end by 4 bases, with 6 bases between. Germline CDR1 is SNHLY and CDR2 is FYNNEI. CDR3 sequence: CASSEAGFYGYTF. In nucleotides, the CDR3 is TGTGCCAGCAGTGAAGCGGGCTTCTATGGCTACACCTTC.

The sample holds one count of this clone. The chain joins TRBV5-1 to TRBJ1-2; D gene uncertain. Per the germline V gene, CDR1 is SGHRS and CDR2 is YFSETQ. The CDR3 covers 14 residues. V lost 7 bases and J 8 bases, leaving 21 bases between the germline ends. The CDR3 region has the DNA TGCGCCAGCCGCCCATTGGGAGGCCCGAGGGGCTACACCTTC. This codes for CASRPLGGPRGYTF.

The chain couples TRBV5-8 to TRBJ1-1; D perhaps matches TRBD1 (6 bases). Trimming shortened V by 2 bases and J by 6 bases, and 17 bases separated the two germline ends. This CDR3 contains 15 residues. Germline V gene lookup returns CDR1 SGHTS and CDR2 YDEGEE. The CDR3 DNA is TGTGCCAGCAGCTTCCCGGGACAAGGAGGCCCTGAAGCTTTCTTT. The encoded protein is CASSFPGQGGPEAFF.

J is TRBJ2-4 and V is TRBV3-1 (or the pseudogene TRBV3-2); 11 bases fit TRBD2. CDR1 and CDR2 (germline): LGHDT, YNNKEL (reference sequence). V shed 1 base and J 4 bases; nucleotides not matched to a gene: 3. The CDR3 consists of 16 residues. Here the CDR3 DNA reads TGTGCCAGCAGCCAAGGACTAGCGGGGCTGAAAAACATTCAGTACTTC. It yields the protein CASSQGLAGLKNIQYF.

This chain connects TRBV11-3 to TRBJ2-1; TRBD1 might be the D (5 bases). Trimming removed 1 base at V and 9 bases at J, with 16 bases between. Germline CDR1 reads SGHNT; CDR2 reads YENEEA. The CDR3 spans 15 residues. The CDR3 region is CASSLVVKGMAEQFF. The CDR3 nucleotides are TGTGCCAGCAGCTTAGTGGTAAAGGGGATGGCTGAGCAGTTCTTC.

This chain links TRBV27 with TRBJ1-1; 7 bases agree with TRBD1. J gave up 8 bases and V 5 bases, and 14 bases lay outside the gene matches. The germline V gene has CDR1 MNHEY and CDR2 SMNVEV (reference sequence). The CDR3 loop spans 15 amino acids. CDR3 DNA sequence: TGTGCCAGCAGTCTACTTTACAGGGGTTCGCGGGAAGCTTTCTTT. Translating gives CASSLLYRGSREAFF.